This T cell receptor beta chain comes out of a study of blood T cells in healthy people across ages. Primers used in a second PCR of about 6 to 11 cycles were a sample-barcoded 5' primer and a J-beta primer mix. From the 5' RACE reads, TCRdb called clonotypes with MiXCR, one entry per CDR3 protein. The data show about 1.7 million distinct CDR3 sequences, 28% seen once. This TCR derives from a woman in her thirties in good health. Sample: blood.

CDR3 sequence reads: CSATSDREGTDTQYF. CDR3 DNA sequence: TGCAGTGCTACCTCGGACAGGGAAGGAACAGATACGCAGTATTTT. The chain combines TRBV20-1 with TRBJ2-3; 8 positions agree with TRBD1. The V gene's germline CDR1 is DFQATT and CDR2 SNEGSKA (reference sequence). J gave up 3 bases and V 4 bases, and 9 bases lay outside the gene matches. The CDR3 totals 15 residues.